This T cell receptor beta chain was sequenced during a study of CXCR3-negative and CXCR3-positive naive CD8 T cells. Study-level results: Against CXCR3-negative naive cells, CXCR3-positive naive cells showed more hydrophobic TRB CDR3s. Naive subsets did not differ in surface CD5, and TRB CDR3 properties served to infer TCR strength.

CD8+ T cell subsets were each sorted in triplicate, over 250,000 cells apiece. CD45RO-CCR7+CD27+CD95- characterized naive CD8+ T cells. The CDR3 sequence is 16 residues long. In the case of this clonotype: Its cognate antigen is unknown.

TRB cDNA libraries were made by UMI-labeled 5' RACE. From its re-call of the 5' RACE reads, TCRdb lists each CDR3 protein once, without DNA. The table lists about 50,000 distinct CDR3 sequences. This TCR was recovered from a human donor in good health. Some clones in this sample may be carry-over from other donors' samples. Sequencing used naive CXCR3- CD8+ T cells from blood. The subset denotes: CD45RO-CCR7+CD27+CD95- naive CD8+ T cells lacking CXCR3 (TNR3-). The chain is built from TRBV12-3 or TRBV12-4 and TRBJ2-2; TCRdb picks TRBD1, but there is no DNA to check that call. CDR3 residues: CAIPFFGGLGTGELFF.